A single sample is the source of the 29 T cell receptor beta chains below, sequenced in a study of T cells in Graves' hyperthyroidism and ophthalmopathy (dated by TCRdb to about 2019). The library was produced with multiplex PCR. TCRdb records Illumina HiSeq 2000 as the sequencer. The TCR beta CDR3 regions were amplified from the RNA transcripts. For the first round of RT-PCR on the TCR CDR3, the HTBI primer set was used together with the Qiagen OneStep RT-PCR kit. The raw public reads went through TCRdb reprocessing: fastp at Q25, MiXCR clone calling, in-frame beta chains kept. Rows with one shared CDR3 protein collapse into an entry with the most common genes and DNA. Within this sample are around 300,000 distinct CDR3 sequences, with approximately 14% of them counted one time only. Around 23% of the sample rests with the top ten. Sequencing used blood. The receptors stem from a woman in her twenties or thirties with Graves' hyperthyroidism.

The gene calls are TRBV20-1 and TRBJ1-5; 10 nucleotides align to TRBD1. The CDR3 is made up of 13 amino acids. Trimming took 5 bases from V and 5 from J; bases not matched to a gene: 3. In germline, CDR1 is DFQATT, CDR2 SNEGSKA (reference sequence). Here the CDR3 DNA reads TGCAGTGCTCGACAGGGGGCGGATCAGCCCCAGCATTTT. Its protein product is CSARQGADQPQHF.

Many counts were recorded for this clonotype. This sequence joins TRBV20-1 and TRBJ2-1; D is ambiguous. V was clipped by 0 bases and J by 5 bases, with 11 bases between them. CDR3 length equals 14 residues. Germline loops: CDR1 DFQATT, CDR2 SNEGSKA (reference sequence). The CDR3 reads CSARDRRKHNEQFF. In nucleotides, the CDR3 is TGCAGTGCTAGAGACCGGAGAAAACACAATGAGCAGTTCTTC.

V and J are TRBV28 and TRBJ1-1; TRBD1 might be the D (6 bases). Germline V gene data show CDR1 as MDHEN and CDR2 as SYDVKM. Trimming took 7 bases from V and 4 from J, leaving 13 bases between them. The CDR3 spans 13 residues. The CDR3 nucleotides are TGTGCCAGCAATCACGGGGGGCCCACTGAAGCTTTCTTT. It specifies CASNHGGPTEAFF.

This clonotype was recorded many times. The chain couples TRBV20-1 to TRBJ2-1, with 9 bases matching TRBD2. The junction had 8 bases not matched to a gene; V was cut back by 3 bases and J by 8 bases. The CDR3 totals 14 residues. Looked up from germline, CDR1 is DFQATT and CDR2 is SNEGSKA (reference sequence). CDR3 sequence (DNA): TGCAGTGCTAGTGAGCTTAGCGGGAGCCATGAGCAGTTCTTC. Residues: CSASELSGSHEQFF.

This clonotype has at least ten counts. The V call is TRBV11-2, the J call TRBJ2-7; 12 nucleotides line up with TRBD1. The CDR3 covers 18 residues. Germline-derived CDR1 and CDR2 are SGHAT and FQNNGV. The ends lost 0 bases at V and 2 bases at J; junction bases unmatched: 8. CDR3 in DNA: TGTGCCAGCAGCTTAGAAACGGGACAGGGGGCAAGGGCCTACGAGCAGTACTTC. Its translation: CASSLETGQGARAYEQYF.

This sequence joins TRBV5-1 and TRBJ2-1, with 13 bases fitting TRBD2. The V segment lost 2 bases and the J segment 5 bases; nucleotides outside the gene matches: 13. CDR1 SGHRS and CDR2 YFSETQ come from the germline V gene. This CDR3 contains 19 residues. The CDR3 sequence is CASSFWTSGRYSPHNEQFF. The DNA for the CDR3 is TGCGCCAGCAGCTTCTGGACTAGCGGGAGATATTCCCCCCACAATGAGCAGTTCTTC. The whole variable domain, remainder taken from reference TRBV5-1 and TRBJ2-1, is KAGVTQTPRYLIKTRGQQVTLSCSPISGHRSVSWYQQTPGQGLQFLFEYFSETQRNKGNFPGRFSGRQFSNSRSEMNVSTLELGDSALYLCASSFWTSGRYSPHNEQFFGPGTRLTVL.

About this clonotype: Compared with germline, one end of the junction differs, possibly owing to a read error. V and J are TRBV20-1 and TRBJ1-4; D remains ambiguous. The CDR3 totals 12 residues. Looked up from germline, CDR1 is DFQATT and CDR2 is SNEGSKA (reference sequence). CDR3 loop: CSARRINEELFF. The CDR3 DNA reads as TGCAGTGCTCGAAGGATTAATGAAGAACTGTTTTTT.

The rearrangement uses TRBV30 and TRBJ1-6; 8 nucleotides line up with TRBD1. In germline, CDR1 is GTSNPN, CDR2 SVGIG (reference sequence). The CDR3 covers 13 residues. Trimming cost V 6 bases and J 5 bases; bases outside gene matches: 3. The chain's CDR3 is CACMTGDNSPLHF. As DNA, the CDR3 is TGTGCCTGCATGACAGGGGATAATTCACCCCTCCACTTT. The full variable domain, in which reference TRBV30 and TRBJ1-6 provide the parts outside the CDR3, is SQTIHQWPATLVQPVGSPLSLECTVEGTSNPNLYWYRQAAGRGLQLLFYSVGIGQISSEVPQNLSASRPQDRQFILSSKKLLLSDSGFYLCACMTGDNSPLHFGNGTRLTVT.

The rearrangement joins TRBV27 to TRBJ1-1; 7 nucleotides align to TRBD1. Germline CDR1 MNHEY, CDR2 SMNVEV (reference sequence). The CDR3 length is 16 residues. V lost 4 bases to trimming and J lost 7 bases; unmatched junction nucleotides: 15. The CDR3 nucleotides are TGTGCCAGCAGTTCACCGGGACAGCGAGGCCATATTGAAGCTTTCTTT. Its translation: CASSSPGQRGHIEAFF.

This clonotype was observed many times. The chain links TRBV28 to TRBJ2-2, with TRBD1 identical over 7 bases. The ends lost 6 bases at V and 0 bases at J; junction bases unmatched: 22. This CDR3 comprises 21 residues. Germline values: CDR1 MDHEN, CDR2 SYDVKM. CDR3 DNA sequence: TGTGCCAGCAGGTGGGATGAAGGGGGCGCGGTCGACCTCGCGAACACCGGGGAGCTGTTTTTT. This gives the protein CASRWDEGGAVDLANTGELFF.

This clonotype was found many times. This CDR3 is CSVTRGPGTGELFF. The CDR3 DNA reads as TGCAGCGTCACCAGGGGGCCCGGGACCGGGGAGCTGTTTTTT. V usage is TRBV29-1 and J usage is TRBJ2-2; 8 nucleotides line up with TRBD1. V lost 6 bases and J lost 5; bases outside the gene matches: 8. This CDR3 is 14 amino acids long. In germline, CDR1 is SQVTM, CDR2 ANQGSEA.

The chain combines TRBV20-1 with TRBJ2-7; D is unclear. The CDR3 loop spans 11 amino acids. Trimming left V 6 bases short and J 6 bases short, with 12 bases between. Germline loops: CDR1 DFQATT, CDR2 SNEGSKA (reference sequence). The CDR3 bases are TGCAGTGCCCTGCCGGGTGTCGAGCAGTACTTC. This gives the protein CSALPGVEQYF.

This clonotype was seen only a few times. The chain has TRBV27 and TRBJ1-5, with D possibly being TRBD1 (5 bases). This CDR3 region has 15 residues. Trimming shortened V by 0 bases and J by 3 bases, and 9 bases separated the two germline ends. Germline V gene data show CDR1 as MNHEY and CDR2 as SMNVEV (reference sequence). The CDR3 region has the DNA TGTGCCAGCAGTTTATCGGGGGAGTACAATCAGCCCCAGCATTTT. It specifies CASSLSGEYNQPQHF.

Ten or more counts support this clonotype. Germline is not matched at one junction end, which may reflect a read error. This rearrangement joins TRBV7-7 to TRBJ2-5; no clear D. CDR3 length equals 11 residues. CDR1 and CDR2 (germline): SSHAT, FNYEAQ (reference sequence). The DNA for the CDR3 is TGTGCTAGCAGTGCCGGTGAGACCCAGTACTTC. Amino acids: CASSAGETQYF.

The V and J genes are TRBV9 and TRBJ2-5, with 8 bases that match TRBD2. This CDR3 has 18 amino acids. The germline V gene has CDR1 SGDLS and CDR2 YYNGEE. Trimming at V came to 4 bases and at J to 2 bases, leaving 16 bases not matched to a gene. CDR3 amino acids: CASSLPSGGPWGQETQYF. CDR3 sequence (DNA): TGTGCCAGCAGCCTCCCTTCGGGAGGGCCTTGGGGGCAAGAGACCCAGTACTTC.

Details on this clonotype: Relative to the germline gene, one junction end is altered; a read error may explain this. The rearrangement links TRBV28 to TRBJ1-1; TRBD1 matches at 8 bases. From germline, CDR1 is MDHEN and CDR2 SYDVKM. The CDR3 spans 13 residues. CDR3 sequence reads: CASSRDRSNPGVF. CDR3 DNA sequence: TGTGCCAGCAGCCGGGACAGGTCTAACCCCGGGGTCTTT.

V usage is TRBV2 and J usage is TRBJ1-5; TRBD1 matches at 7 bases. The CDR3 runs 14 residues. V lost 2 bases, J lost 5 bases, and 3 bases stayed unmatched. CDR1 is SNHLY and CDR2 is FYNNEI in the germline V gene. The CDR3 DNA reads TGTGCCAGCAGTGAAAACCAGGGGGATCAGCCCCAGCATTTT. Its translation is CASSENQGDQPQHF.

This clonotype was seen more than once but under ten times. The chain combines TRBV18 with TRBJ2-1; 8 bases map to TRBD1. The germline CDR1 and CDR2 sequences are KGHSH and LQKENI. The V and J ends lost 6 bases and 7 bases, in that order; junction bases with no gene match: 8. The CDR3 length is 14 residues. CDR3 DNA sequence: TGTGCCAGCTCCCAGTGGACAGGGTGGAATGAGCAGTTCTTC. Amino acid sequence: CASSQWTGWNEQFF. The whole variable domain, remainder taken from reference TRBV18 and TRBJ2-1, is NAGVMQNPRHLVRRRGQEARLRCSPMKGHSHVYWYRQLPEEGLKFMVYLQKENIIDESGMPKERFSAEFPKEGPSILRIQQVVRGDSAAYFCASSQWTGWNEQFFGPGTRLTVL.

This sequence joins TRBV3-1 and TRBJ1-3; D ambiguous. Looked up from germline, CDR1 is LGHDT and CDR2 is YNNKEL (reference sequence). Deletions cut 10 bases from V and 4 bases from J, with 5 bases between. The CDR3 has 10 amino acids. The CDR3 loop is CAILGNTIYF. The CDR3 bases are TGTGCCATCTTAGGAAACACCATATATTTT. The variable domain in full, completed from reference TRBV3-1 and TRBJ1-3, reads DTAVSQTPKYLVTQMGNDKSIKCEQNLGHDTMYWYKQDSKKFLKIMFSYNNKELIINETVPNRFSPKSPDKAHLNLHINSLELGDSAVYFCAILGNTIYFGEGSWLTVV.

The J gene is TRBJ2-3, the V gene TRBV29-1; D remains ambiguous. Trimming removed 2 bases at V and 1 base at J, with 7 bases between. The CDR3 extends over 13 amino acids. The V gene's germline CDR1 is SQVTM and CDR2 ANQGSEA. The CDR3 region has the DNA TGCAGCGTTGAAACCCCTGGCACAGATACGCAGTATTTT. Encoded protein: CSVETPGTDTQYF.

In its sample, this clonotype was seen many times. This chain uses TRBV29-1 with TRBJ1-1; D not certain. The CDR3 is 13 residues long. CDR1 is SQVTM and CDR2 is ANQGSEA in the germline V gene. Trimming shortened V by 7 bases and J by 1 base, and 13 bases separated the two germline ends. The CDR3 here is CSASKVENTEAFF. CDR3 nucleotide sequence: TGCAGCGCCTCGAAAGTAGAGAACACTGAAGCTTTCTTT. The variable domain in full, completed from reference TRBV29-1 and TRBJ1-1, reads SAVISQKPSRDICQRGTSLTIQCQVDSQVTMMFWYRQQPGQSLTLIATANQGSEATYESGFVIDKFPISRPNLTFSTLTVSNMSPEDSSIYLCSASKVENTEAFFGQGTRLTVV.

As regards this clonotype: This may come from a read error, since a much larger clone is one base off. V gene TRBV28 combines with J gene TRBJ2-3, with 8 bases lining up with TRBD1. The CDR3 is 15 residues long. Germline V gene lookup returns CDR1 MDHEN and CDR2 SYDVKM. J gave up 5 bases and V 10 bases, and 14 bases lay outside the gene matches. Written as DNA, the CDR3 is TGTGCCATACGGGAGACCGGACAGGGATTAGATACGCAGTATTTT. Protein: CAIRETGQGLDTQYF.

The rearrangement joins TRBV20-1 to TRBJ2-1; 7 bases are shared with TRBD2. This CDR3 spans 16 amino acids. V lost 2 bases and J lost 2; bases outside the gene matches: 9. From germline, CDR1 is DFQATT and CDR2 SNEGSKA (reference sequence). In nucleotides, the CDR3 is TGCAGTGCTAGAAGGCCGTCGGGGGGAACCTACAATGAGCAGTTCTTC. Protein: CSARRPSGGTYNEQFF.

Worth noting for this clonotype: This sequence may be a read error, since a much larger clone differs from it by one base. The J gene is TRBJ2-4, the V gene TRBV7-2; perhaps D is TRBD1 or TRBD2 (5 bases each). V was trimmed by 5 bases and J by 8 bases, leaving 19 bases between them. This CDR3 is built from 15 residues. Per germline, CDR1 SGHTA and CDR2 FQGNSA. DNA for the CDR3: TGTGCCAGCAGCCCCGAGGGGTTGAGTGGGGACATTCAGTACTTC. Its translation: CASSPEGLSGDIQYF.

This sequence joins TRBV19 and TRBJ2-1; the D gene is possibly TRBD2 (6 bases). Germline CDR1 and CDR2: LNHDA and SQIVND (reference sequence). V was pared by 11 bases and J by 4 bases, with 15 bases between. The CDR3 is 13 residues long. CDR3 DNA sequence: TGTGCCGTGGCCGCGGGACTTTACAATGAGCAGTTCTTC. As protein: CAVAAGLYNEQFF.

This clonotype was recorded at least ten times. This chain connects TRBV28 to TRBJ1-2; no clear D. The CDR3 runs to 14 residues. V shed 5 bases and J shed 3 bases, with 13 bases lying between them. Germline-derived CDR1 and CDR2 are MDHEN and SYDVKM. The CDR3 DNA follows: TGTGCCAGCAGTCCCGCCGGGAATTACTATGGCTACACCTTC. It specifies CASSPAGNYYGYTF.

A few counts support this clonotype. V is TRBV19 and J is TRBJ2-4; 11 positions match TRBD1. Germline loops: CDR1 LNHDA, CDR2 SQIVND (reference sequence). V lost 8 bases, J lost 7 bases, and 10 bases stayed unmatched. CDR3 length: 15 amino acids. The CDR3 here is CASRSDRGRGNIQYF. The DNA of the CDR3 is TGTGCCAGTCGATCGGACAGGGGGCGGGGTAACATTCAGTACTTC.

In its sample, this clonotype was seen many times. The rearrangement links TRBV20-1 to TRBJ2-7; possible D gene TRBD2, 6 bases. V lost 0 bases, J lost 4 bases, and 7 bases lay in between. Germline CDR1 and CDR2: DFQATT and SNEGSKA (reference sequence). This CDR3 is built from 12 residues. The CDR3 DNA follows: TGCAGTGCTAGAGAGCGGGAATACGAGCAGTACTTC. Its translation is CSAREREYEQYF.

This clonotype was recorded a few times. The chain joins TRBV5-1 to TRBJ1-1; D not resolved. The CDR3 is 21 amino acids. Germline-derived CDR1 and CDR2 are SGHRS and YFSETQ. Deletions cut 0 bases from V and 5 bases from J, with 32 bases between. The CDR3 is CASSLVWGIQFNAHSITEAFF. The DNA of the CDR3 is TGCGCCAGCAGCTTGGTTTGGGGAATTCAATTTAACGCCCATTCCATTACTGAAGCTTTCTTT.